The rows below give T cell receptor beta chains drawn from one sample of a study of T cells after posttransplantation cyclophosphamide. Profiling relied on immunoSEQ multiplex PCR, and the TCRdb table lists in-frame clones only, not all of them. The table lists about 10,000 clones, no singletons, with about 26% in the top ten. The sample consisted of PBMCs, taken after allogeneic stem cell transplant with posttransplant cyclophosphamide. Receptors were obtained from a female patient between 40 and 50 years old who received an allogeneic stem cell transplant from a related donor, was CMV-positive, and had no GVHD. Part of the T cell pool may stem from the graft donor. Both conserved end residues are part of each CDR3.

j_call v_call cdr3_aa
TRBJ1-1 TRBV12-3/TRBV12-4 CASATRGNTEAFF
TRBJ2-3 TRBV25-1 CASGPLAGGTDTQYF
TRBJ2-5 TRBV11-2 CASSKRGTGQETQYF
TRBJ2-2 TRBV4-1 CASSWTGNTGELFF
TRBJ1-2 TRBV12-3/TRBV12-4 CASSSGTDYGYTF
TRBJ2-7 TRBV4-3 CASSPGQGASYEQYF
TRBJ1-4 TRBV5-4 CASSFLPGQGFTNEKLFF
TRBJ2-2 TRBV24-1 CATKWGGNTGELFF
TRBJ1-4 TRBV5-1 CASSSRGFLGGDEKLFF
TRBJ2-1 TRBV7-7 CASSNLAGGPQFF
TRBJ2-7 TRBV29-1 CSVGQGVYEQYF
TRBJ2-1 TRBV7-9 CASSYPGQGTYEQFF
TRBJ2-7 TRBV4-1 CASSRINDRAGEQYF
TRBJ2-3 TRBV7-2 CASSLSLRLAGFTDTQYF
TRBJ2-7 TRBV5-4 CASSLGDRGEREQYF
TRBJ2-2 TRBV7-7 CASSIQGASYGTGELFF
TRBJ2-4 TRBV9 CASRRFPIQYF
TRBJ1-5 TRBV13 CASSLGGSANQPQHF
TRBJ1-6 TRBV5-1 CASSRSGQGSSGLHF
TRBJ2-1 TRBV9 CASSYGSSGASNEQFF
TRBJ2-7 TRBV28 CASSLYSYEQYF
TRBJ1-1 TRBV19 CASSILVGSTEAFF
TRBJ1-2 TRBV5-4 CASSHGQGVLNYGYTF
TRBJ2-1 TRBV19 CASSTPGTTNNEQFF
TRBJ2-7 TRBV7-2 CASSLGGLGSGSYEQYF
TRBJ2-4 TRBV5-4 CASSPGVLAGGVNIQYF
TRBJ1-4 TRBV29-1 CSVKGAGEKLFF
TRBJ2-1 TRBV12-3/TRBV12-4 CASTALLAGGHEQFF
TRBJ1-2 TRBV5-4 CASSLEAPYGYTF
TRBJ1-2 TRBV14 CASSQWHNYGYTF
TRBJ2-2 TRBV7-3 CASSLHRDRGYTGELFF
TRBJ1-2 TRBV4-1 CASSQVPGGDYGYTF
TRBJ1-5 TRBV7-2 CASSATGGINQPQHF
TRBJ2-1 TRBV6-5 CASSPLDRYNEQFF
TRBJ2-2 TRBV6-5 CASSYGARGAGELFF
TRBJ2-7 TRBV14 CASSQVSRQGSEQYF
TRBJ2-2 TRBV4-1 CASSQERGRIITGELFF
TRBJ2-5 TRBV11-2 CASSGKLGLATAQYF
TRBJ1-1 TRBV5-1 CASSLQGPNTEAFF
TRBJ1-2 TRBV25-1 CASSDYSTGGYGYTF
TRBJ1-5 TRBV12-3/TRBV12-4 CASSPDRGLQPQHF
TRBJ2-7 TRBV6-5 CASRPGQALYEQYF
TRBJ2-7 TRBV6-6 CASSSLLAAEQYF
TRBJ1-3 TRBV7-9 CASSWGGVTGNTIYF
TRBJ2-5 TRBV7-8 CASSPRTGFQETQYF
TRBJ1-1 TRBV27 CASSSGELDAEAFF
TRBJ1-4 TRBV19 CASSISQSNEKLFF
TRBJ1-6 TRBV2 CASTLQAGTAWTSYNSPLHF
TRBJ1-1 TRBV4-1 CASTDDRRMNTEAFF
TRBJ2-7 TRBV12-3/TRBV12-4 CASSWRGGEQYF
TRBJ1-5 TRBV12-3/TRBV12-4 CASSFGRSNQPQHF
TRBJ2-7 TRBV6-2/TRBV6-3 CASSYAEGEQYF
TRBJ2-1 TRBV11-3 CASSLVSGGGSYNEQFF
TRBJ1-5 TRBV5-6 CASSLDGYSNQPQHF
TRBJ1-5 TRBV6-5 CASSYRDRGQPQHF
TRBJ2-5 TRBV6-5 CASSSLAPQETQYF
TRBJ2-4 TRBV5-4 CASSPGGTGGIGAKNIQYF
TRBJ2-7 TRBV28 CASRPGLAYYEQYF
TRBJ2-2 TRBV9 CASSAKARGAYTGELFF
TRBJ1-1 TRBV18 CASSPPEQRNTEAFF